Given below is one T cell receptor beta chain in context. The CDR3 sequence is 15 residues long. Trimming took off 3 bases at V and 3 bases at J, with 15 bases between the two ends. Germline-derived CDR1 and CDR2 are MNHEY and SVGEGT. This sample is drawn from a study of blood T cell repertoires in COVID-19. The authors' processing: Reference gene primer amplification gave estimated nucleated cell counts. Measured with immunoSEQ multiplex PCR; TCRdb has only the in-frame clones, and not every one. That table gives V, J and clone size, and the DNA gave D and trimming. The sample comprises about 81,000 clones, around 89% of which are singletons, and 0.95% to 1.5% rests with the top ten.

The sample was PBMCs or T cells enriched from blood (not recorded which). The TCR was taken from a woman aged 45-59 years with acute COVID-19. The chain combines TRBV6-2 or TRBV6-3 with TRBJ2-7, with a tentative D call TRBD1 (5 bases). As DNA, the CDR3 is TGTGCCAGCAGTTATATGGCAGGGAAAATCTACGAGCAGTACTTC. Encoded protein: CASSYMAGKIYEQYF.